The present entry profiles one TCR beta chain with its context. Its antigen is as yet unknown. The authors ran a second PCR of about 7 to 12 cycles using a sample-barcoded 5' primer and a J-beta primer mix. From the 5' RACE reads, TCRdb called clonotypes with MiXCR, one entry per CDR3 protein. The sample carries around 1,000,000 distinct CDR3 sequences, roughly two fifths recorded once. PBMCs, at least 7 million per sample, were isolated. This specimen comes from a study of blood T cells in healthy people across ages. Study at large: About one barcoded TCR beta cDNA was captured per two T cells.

Germline CDR1 is SGHTA and CDR2 is FQGNSA. The CDR3 loop spans 16 amino acids. Trimming shortened V by 2 bases and J by 5 bases, and 18 bases separated the two germline ends. Findings and caveats of the study: No conclusive comparison of naive versus antigen-experienced cells was possible with unsorted PBMCs.

Sequences were obtained from blood. This rearrangement joins TRBV7-2 to TRBJ1-2; D is ambiguous. The TCR comes from a man aged 18 to 30 in good health. The CDR3 coding sequence is TGTGCCAGCAGCTTAAACGGAGAGCAGAGTCCTTATGGCTACACCTTC. This translates into CASSLNGEQSPYGYTF.